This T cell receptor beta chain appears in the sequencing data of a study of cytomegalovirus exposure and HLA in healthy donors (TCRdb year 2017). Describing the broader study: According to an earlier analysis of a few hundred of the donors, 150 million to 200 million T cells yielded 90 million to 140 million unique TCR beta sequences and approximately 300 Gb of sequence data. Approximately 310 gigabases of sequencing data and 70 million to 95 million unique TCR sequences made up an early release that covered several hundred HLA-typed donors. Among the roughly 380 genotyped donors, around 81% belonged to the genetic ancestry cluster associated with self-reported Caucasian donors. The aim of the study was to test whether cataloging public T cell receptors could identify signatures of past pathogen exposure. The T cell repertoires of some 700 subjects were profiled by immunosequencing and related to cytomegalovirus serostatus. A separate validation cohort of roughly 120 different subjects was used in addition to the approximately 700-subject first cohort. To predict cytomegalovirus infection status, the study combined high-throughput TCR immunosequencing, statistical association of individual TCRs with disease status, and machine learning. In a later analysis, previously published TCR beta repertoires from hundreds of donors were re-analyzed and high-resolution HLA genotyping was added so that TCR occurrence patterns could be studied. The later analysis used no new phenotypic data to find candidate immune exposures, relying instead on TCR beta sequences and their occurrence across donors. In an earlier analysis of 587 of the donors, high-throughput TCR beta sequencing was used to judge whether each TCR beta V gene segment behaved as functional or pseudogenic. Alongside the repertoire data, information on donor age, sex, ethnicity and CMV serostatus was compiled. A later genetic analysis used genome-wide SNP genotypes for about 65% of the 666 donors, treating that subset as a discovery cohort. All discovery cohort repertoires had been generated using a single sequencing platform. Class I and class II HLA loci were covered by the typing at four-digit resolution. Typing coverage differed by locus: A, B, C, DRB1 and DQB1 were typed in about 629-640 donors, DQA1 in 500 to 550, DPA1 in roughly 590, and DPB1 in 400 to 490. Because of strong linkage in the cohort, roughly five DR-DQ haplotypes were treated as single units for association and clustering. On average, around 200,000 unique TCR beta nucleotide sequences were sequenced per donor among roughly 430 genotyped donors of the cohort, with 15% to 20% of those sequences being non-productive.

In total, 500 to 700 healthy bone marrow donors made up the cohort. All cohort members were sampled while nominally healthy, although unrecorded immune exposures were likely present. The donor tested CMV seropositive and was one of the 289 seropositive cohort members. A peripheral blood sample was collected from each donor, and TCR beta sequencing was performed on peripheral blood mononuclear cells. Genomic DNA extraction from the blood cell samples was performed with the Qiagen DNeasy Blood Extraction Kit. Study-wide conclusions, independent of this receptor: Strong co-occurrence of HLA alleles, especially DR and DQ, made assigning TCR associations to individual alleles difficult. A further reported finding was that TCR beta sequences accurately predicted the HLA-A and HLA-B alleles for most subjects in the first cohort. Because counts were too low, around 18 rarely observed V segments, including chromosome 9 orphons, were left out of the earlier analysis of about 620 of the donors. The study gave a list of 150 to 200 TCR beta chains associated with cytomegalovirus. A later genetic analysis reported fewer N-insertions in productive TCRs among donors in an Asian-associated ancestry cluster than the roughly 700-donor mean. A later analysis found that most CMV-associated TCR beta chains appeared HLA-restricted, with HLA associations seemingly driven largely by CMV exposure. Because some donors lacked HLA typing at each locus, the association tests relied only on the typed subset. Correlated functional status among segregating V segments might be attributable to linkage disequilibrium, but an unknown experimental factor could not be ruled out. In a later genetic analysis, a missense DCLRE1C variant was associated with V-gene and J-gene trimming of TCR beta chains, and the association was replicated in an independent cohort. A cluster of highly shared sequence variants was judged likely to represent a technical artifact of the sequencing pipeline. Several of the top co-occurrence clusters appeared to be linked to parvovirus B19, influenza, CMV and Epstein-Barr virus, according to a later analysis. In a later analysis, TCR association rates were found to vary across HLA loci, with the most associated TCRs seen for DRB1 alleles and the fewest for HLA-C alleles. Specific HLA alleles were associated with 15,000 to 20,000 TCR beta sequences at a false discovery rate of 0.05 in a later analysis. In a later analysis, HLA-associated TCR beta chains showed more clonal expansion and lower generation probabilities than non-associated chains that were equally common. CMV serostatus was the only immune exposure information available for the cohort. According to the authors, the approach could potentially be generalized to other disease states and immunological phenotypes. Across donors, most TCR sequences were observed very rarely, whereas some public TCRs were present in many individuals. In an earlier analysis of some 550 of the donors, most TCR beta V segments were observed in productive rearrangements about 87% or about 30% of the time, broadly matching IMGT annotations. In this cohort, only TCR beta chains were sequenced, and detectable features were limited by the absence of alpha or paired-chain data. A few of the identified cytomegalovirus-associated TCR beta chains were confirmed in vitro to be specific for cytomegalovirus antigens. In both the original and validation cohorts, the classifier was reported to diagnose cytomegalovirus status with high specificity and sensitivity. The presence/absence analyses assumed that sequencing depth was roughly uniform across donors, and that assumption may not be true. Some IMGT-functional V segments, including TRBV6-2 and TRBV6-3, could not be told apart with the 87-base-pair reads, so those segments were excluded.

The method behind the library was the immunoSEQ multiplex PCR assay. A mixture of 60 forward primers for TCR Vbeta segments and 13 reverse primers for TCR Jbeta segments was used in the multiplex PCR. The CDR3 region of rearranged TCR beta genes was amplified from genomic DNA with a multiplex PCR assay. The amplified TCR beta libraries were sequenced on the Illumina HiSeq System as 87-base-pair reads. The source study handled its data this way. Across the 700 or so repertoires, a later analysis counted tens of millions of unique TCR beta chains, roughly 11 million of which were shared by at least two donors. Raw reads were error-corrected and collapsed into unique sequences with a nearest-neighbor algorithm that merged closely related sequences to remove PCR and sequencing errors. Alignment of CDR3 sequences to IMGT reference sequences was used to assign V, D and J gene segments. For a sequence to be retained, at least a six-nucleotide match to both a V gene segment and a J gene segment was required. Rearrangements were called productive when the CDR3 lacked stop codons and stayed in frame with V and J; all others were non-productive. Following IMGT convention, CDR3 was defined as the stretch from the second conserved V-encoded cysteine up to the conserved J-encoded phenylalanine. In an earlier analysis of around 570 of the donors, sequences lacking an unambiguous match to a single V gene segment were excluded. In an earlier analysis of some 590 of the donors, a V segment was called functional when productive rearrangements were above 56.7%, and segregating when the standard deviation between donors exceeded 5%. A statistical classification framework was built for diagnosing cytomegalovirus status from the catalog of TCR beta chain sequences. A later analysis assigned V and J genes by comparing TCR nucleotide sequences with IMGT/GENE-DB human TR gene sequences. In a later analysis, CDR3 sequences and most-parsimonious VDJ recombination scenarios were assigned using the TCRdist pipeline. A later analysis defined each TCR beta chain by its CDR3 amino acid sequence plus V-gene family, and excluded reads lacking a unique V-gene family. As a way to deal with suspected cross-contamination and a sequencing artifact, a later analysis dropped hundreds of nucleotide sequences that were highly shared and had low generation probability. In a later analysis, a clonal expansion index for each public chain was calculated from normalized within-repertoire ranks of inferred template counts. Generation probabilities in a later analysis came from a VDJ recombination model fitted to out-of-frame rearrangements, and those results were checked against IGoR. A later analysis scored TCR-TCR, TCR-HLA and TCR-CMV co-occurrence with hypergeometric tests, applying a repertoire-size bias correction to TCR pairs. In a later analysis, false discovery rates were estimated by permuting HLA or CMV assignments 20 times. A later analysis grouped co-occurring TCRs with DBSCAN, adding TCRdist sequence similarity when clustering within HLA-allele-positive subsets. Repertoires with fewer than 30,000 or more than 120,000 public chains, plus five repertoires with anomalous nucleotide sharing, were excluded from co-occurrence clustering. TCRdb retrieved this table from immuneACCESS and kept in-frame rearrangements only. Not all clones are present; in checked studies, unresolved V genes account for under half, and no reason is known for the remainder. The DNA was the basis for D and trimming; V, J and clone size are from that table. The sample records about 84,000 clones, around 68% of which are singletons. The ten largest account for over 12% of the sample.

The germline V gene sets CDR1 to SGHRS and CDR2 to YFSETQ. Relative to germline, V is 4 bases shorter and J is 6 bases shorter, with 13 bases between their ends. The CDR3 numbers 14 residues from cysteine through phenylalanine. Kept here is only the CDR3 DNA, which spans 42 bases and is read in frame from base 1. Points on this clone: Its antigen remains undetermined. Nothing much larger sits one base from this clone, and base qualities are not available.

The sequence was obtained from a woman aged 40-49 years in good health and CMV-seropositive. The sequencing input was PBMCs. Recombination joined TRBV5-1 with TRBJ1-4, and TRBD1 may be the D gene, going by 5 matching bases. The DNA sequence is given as TGCGCCAGCAGCCGCGACAGCGTTTATGAAAAACTGTTTTTT. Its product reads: CASSRDSVYEKLFF.